The 7 T cell receptor beta chains below come from one sample, sequenced in a study of T cells in women clearing cervical HPV infection listed by TCRdb under 2018. Libraries were built with the immunoSEQ multiplex PCR assay. TCRdb re-hosts the immuneACCESS table, in-frame sequences only. Its copies lack some clones; in the studies checked, an unresolved V gene accounts for under half of them, and the cause for the rest is not known. For this sample, the table gives tens of thousands of clones. The top ten clonotypes cover under 7.5% of the sample. The sample consisted of blood buffy coat. Receptors originate from a woman between 18 and 70 years old with a cervical HPV16 infection that either progressed to CIN3+ or cleared (not recorded which).

About this clone itself: The read terminates 3 residues ahead of where the CDR3 ends, so the germline J gene completes it. The chain combines TRBV5-3 with TRBJ2-2, with D possibly being TRBD1 (5 bases). TRBV5-3 is placed among ORFs of uncertain function. The CDR3 consists of 16 residues. Trimming pared 5 bases from V and 6 bases from J, leaving 20 bases between. The DNA read from the CDR3 is TGTGCCAGAAGTCAAGCAGGGTATCGAGTAGCCGGGGAG. Translation: CARSQAGYRVAGE. The full CDR3 is CARSQAGYRVAGELFF.

Of note for this clone: Read data end 3 residues before the CDR3 end; the end is taken from the germline J gene. V is TRBV6-4 and J is TRBJ2-1; TRBD2 agrees at 9 bases. Unmatched junction bases numbered 5, after V lost 8 bases and J lost 0 bases. CDR3 length: 15 amino acids. In germline, CDR1 is MRHNA, CDR2 SNTAGT. The CDR3 bases that were read are TGTGCCAGCGGTAATAGCGGGGGCTCCTACAATGAG. It translates to CASGNSGGSYNE. The complete CDR3 sequence is CASGNSGGSYNEQFF.

About this clone itself: The read gets to within 3 residues of the CDR3 end, and the germline J gene fills in the rest. The chain recombines TRBV30 with TRBJ1-5; TRBD1 matches at 7 bases. V was pared by 0 bases and J by 5 bases, with 7 bases of the junction left unmatched. Germline lookup yields CDR1 GTSNPN and CDR2 SVGIG (reference sequence). This CDR3 contains 15 residues. This CDR3 is CAWSVTGNVHQPQHF. Partial CDR3 DNA: TGTGCCTGGAGTGTGACAGGGAACGTTCATCAGCCC.

Comment on this clone: The read comes to an end 3 residues before the CDR3 does, leaving the germline J gene to fill in the end. This chain joins TRBV6-1 and TRBJ2-5; 12 nucleotides match TRBD2. Unmatched junction bases numbered 2, after V lost 2 bases and J lost 4 bases. This CDR3 has 15 amino acids. Germline V CDR1 and CDR2: MNHNS, SASEGT. The sequenced part of the CDR3 DNA is TGTGCCAGCAGTGAACTAGCGGGGGGGCCAGAGACC. Its translation: CASSELAGGPET. The full CDR3 reads CASSELAGGPETQYF.

A word on this clone: The read finishes 3 residues shy of the CDR3 end, and the germline J gene is used to complete it. The chain is built from TRBV20-1 and TRBJ2-7; 11 bases are shared with TRBD2. After removal of 1 base from V and 6 bases from J, the junction contained 8 bases not matched to a gene. CDR3 length: 15 residues. The V gene's germline CDR1 is DFQATT and CDR2 SNEGSKA (reference sequence). Incomplete CDR3 DNA: TGCAGTGCTAGAGTCACTAGCGGGGGAGTGCTCGAG. Protein product: CSARVTSGGVLE. The whole CDR3 region reads CSARVTSGGVLEQYF.

Regarding this clone: The read is 3 residues too short to cover the CDR3 end, so that end is filled in from the germline J gene. This chain links TRBV7-9 with TRBJ2-4; 11 bases fit TRBD2. Germline V CDR1 and CDR2: SEHNR, FQNEAQ (reference sequence). The CDR3 covers 15 residues. V shed 4 bases and J 5 bases; nucleotides not matched to a gene: 4. CDR3 DNA (partial): TGTGCCAGCAGCTACCCGGGACTAGCGGAAAACATT. It codes for CASSYPGLAENI. The entire CDR3 reads CASSYPGLAENIQYF.

A remark on this clone: The sequence runs out 3 residues before the end of the CDR3; the remainder is reconstructed from the germline J gene. The chain couples TRBV5-1 to TRBJ2-3; 8 bases match TRBD2. Germline CDR1 SGHRS, CDR2 YFSETQ. The CDR3 has 17 amino acids. V was pared by 0 bases and J by 2 bases, with 8 bases of the junction left unmatched. Partial CDR3 DNA: TGCGCCAGCAGCTTGGCCGGTAGCGGGGCGACCACAGATACG. Protein: CASSLAGSGATTDT. The full CDR3 protein is CASSLAGSGATTDTQYF.